The 9 T cell receptor beta chains in this list originate from one sample, sequenced in a study of beta chain features in type 1 diabetes. Isolated RNA was reverse transcribed in full, so expressed TCRB transcripts were sequenced. Profiled with immunoSEQ multiplex PCR; TCRdb holds only in-frame clones, not every one. The sample has over 100,000 clones; almost 40% are singletons. The specimen was stem cell memory CD4+ T cells from blood. All receptors come from a woman between 18 and 29 years old in good health.

This clone has more than one count but fewer than ten. The chain couples TRBV5-4 to TRBJ1-1, with D possibly TRBD1 on 6 matching bases. The V gene lost 4 bases and the J gene lost 7 bases, with 17 bases spanning the gap. In germline, CDR1 is SGHNT, CDR2 YYREEE (reference sequence). This CDR3 spans 14 amino acids. This CDR3 is CASSPKTGFGEAFF. CDR3 bases: TGTGCCAGCAGCCCTAAAACAGGGTTTGGTGAAGCTTTCTTT.

The rearrangement links TRBV5-1 to TRBJ1-4, with D perhaps matching TRBD1 (5 bases). Germline V gene lookup returns CDR1 SGHRS and CDR2 YFSETQ. This CDR3 has 16 amino acids. V lost 0 bases and J lost 2, with 11 bases in between. In nucleotides, the CDR3 is TGCGCCAGCAGCTTGGCTATGGGGGGGACTAATGAAAAACTGTTTTTT. Its protein is CASSLAMGGTNEKLFF.

This clone was recorded a few times. The chain carries TRBV5-6 and TRBJ1-1; D may be TRBD1 (5 bases). The V and J ends lost 3 bases and 7 bases respectively, with 10 bases between them. The CDR3 sequence is 12 residues long. Per germline, CDR1 SGHDT and CDR2 YYEEEE. The CDR3 nucleotides read TGTGCCAGCAGCTCCATTAGGGGTGAAGCTTTCTTT. As protein: CASSSIRGEAFF.

This clone has just a few counts. This sequence joins TRBV5-1 and TRBJ2-1; 12 bases agree with TRBD2. The germline CDR1 and CDR2 sequences are SGHRS and YFSETQ. CDR3 length: 16 amino acids. V trimming: 3 bases; J trimming: 7 bases; junction bases outside the gene matches: 8. The DNA of the CDR3 is TGCGCCAGCAGCTACCGACTAGCGGGAGTGGTGAATGAGCAGTTCTTC. Protein product: CASSYRLAGVVNEQFF.

This rearrangement joins TRBV19 to TRBJ2-1; 9 bases fit TRBD2. CDR1 LNHDA and CDR2 SQIVND come from the germline V gene (reference sequence). V shed 3 bases and J 8 bases; nucleotides not matched to a gene: 5. The CDR3 runs to 14 residues. The CDR3 coding sequence is TGTGCCAGTAGTATTTCGCGGGAGGGCTATGAGCAGTTCTTC. Its translation is CASSISREGYEQFF. The variable domain in full, completed from reference TRBV19 and TRBJ2-1, reads DGGITQSPKYLFRKEGQNVTLSCEQNLNHDAMYWYRQDPGQGLRLIYYSQIVNDFQKGDIAEGYSVSREKKESFPLTVTSAQKNPTAFYLCASSISREGYEQFFGPGTRLTVL.

This chain joins TRBV4-3 and TRBJ2-1; 8 nucleotides line up with TRBD2. CDR1 and CDR2 (germline): LGHNA, YSLEER. Unmatched junction bases numbered 17, after V lost 0 bases and J lost 7 bases. The CDR3 sequence is 19 residues long. The CDR3 region is CASSQDILGGGPRRNEQFF. The CDR3 region has the DNA TGCGCCAGCAGCCAAGATATTCTGGGCGGGGGGCCGAGGAGGAATGAGCAGTTCTTC.

The J gene is TRBJ2-5, the V gene TRBV29-1; TRBD2 aligns across 9 bases. The last part of the DNA fits TRBJ2-7 better; the J call may be wrong. The CDR3 loop spans 16 amino acids. CDR1 and CDR2 (germline): SQVTM, ANQGSEA. This chain's CDR3 is CSVEVFGGRAYYEQYF. The CDR3 bases are TGCAGCGTTGAAGTATTTGGCGGGAGGGCTTACTACGAGCAGTACTTC.

CDR3 residues: CASSLASLTFGEQYF. CDR3 nucleotides: TGCGCCAGCAGCTTGGCCTCTCTAACTTTTGGCGAGCAGTACTTC. The chain employs TRBV5-1 and TRBJ2-7; no reliable D call. This CDR3 region has 15 residues. Looked up from germline, CDR1 is SGHRS and CDR2 is YFSETQ. Trimming stripped 0 bases from V and 6 bases from J, with 16 bases between.

The V call is TRBV7-9, the J call TRBJ2-7, with 7 positions matching TRBD1. CDR1 SEHNR and CDR2 FQNEAQ come from the germline V gene (reference sequence). V lost 8 bases to trimming and J lost 1 base; unmatched junction nucleotides: 5. This CDR3 has 13 amino acids. The CDR3 sequence: CASGRQGSYEQYF. The CDR3 nucleotides are TGTGCCAGCGGTAGACAGGGATCCTACGAGCAGTACTTC.